This T cell receptor (beta chain) was found in a study of cytotoxic CD8 clonotypes in ibrutinib-treated CLL. V lost 5 bases and J 5 bases, leaving 13 bases between the germline ends. CDR1 and CDR2 (germline): SGHRS, YFSETQ. The CDR3 spans 13 residues. Measured with immunoSEQ multiplex PCR; TCRdb has only the in-frame clones, and not every one. The data show about 140,000 clones, more than 85% seen once. The rearrangement uses TRBV5-1 and TRBJ2-5; D is possibly TRBD2 (6 bases). The source was PBMCs, collected after 12 months of ibrutinib treatment. This TCR was recovered from a human donor with chronic lymphocytic leukemia. CDR3 in amino acids: CASREGPGETQYF. The CDR3 nucleotides are TGCGCCAGCAGGGAGGGTCCGGGTGAGACCCAGTACTTC.